Here is one TCR beta chain with its context. The antigen it recognizes is unknown. No clone much larger than this one lies a single base away; base qualities are absent. Synthetic TCR analog templates were spiked into each PCR so that absolute template abundance could be estimated from read counts. The immunoSEQ assay used bias-controlled V and J gene primers to amplify TCRbeta CDR3 regions from genomic DNA. Rearranged TCRbeta segments were sequenced at approximately 20X coverage. Turning to the authors' computational methods: Clustering was used to correct sequencing errors, and CDR3s were annotated against IMGT so that V, D and J genes could be assigned. Downstream analyses used only productive TCRbeta rearrangements, leaving out any out-of-frame or stop-codon sequences. Clonality was calculated as one minus the Shannon entropy normalized by the log of the number of unique productive sequences. Fisher's exact test with Benjamini-Hochberg correction, at a threshold of adjusted p below 0.01, was used to find clones that differed between time points or between blood and tumor. In TCRdb, the immuneACCESS table is reduced to in-frame sequences with V and J assigned. These tables do not hold every clone; where another copy was compared, an unresolved V gene accounts for under half, and the others remain unexplained. D and trimming were read from the DNA, whereas the V and J calls and clone size are those reported in that table. Counted in this sample were 90,000 to 100,000 clones; around 90% of them appeared once. The ten most abundant clones make up around 1.5% of the sample.

This sample was taken from a study of PD-L1 blockade in urothelial cancer (dated by TCRdb to 2017 to 2019). Background on the whole study: Every patient began therapy in about 2014 and was given atezolizumab 1,200 mg intravenously every 3 weeks. Pretreatment tumor samples and matched peripheral blood, collected serially before and after atezolizumab treatment, underwent TCR sequencing. Blood samples were analyzed 3 weeks after the start of treatment (second dose) and 6 weeks after the start of treatment. Patients had an ECOG performance status of 0 or 1 and had received between 0 and 3 prior chemotherapy regimens. Blood samples gave a median of around 140,000 T cells and roughly 83,000 unique TCRs, with a median clonality of 0.080. The study, an exploratory multi-omic analysis, examined somatic, immune and clinical correlates of response to PD-L1 blockade with atezolizumab in urothelial cancer. Pretreatment blood TCR-seq was available for fewer than 30 patients, at least one posttreatment blood collection was obtained for about 25 patients, and tumor TCR-seq was available for about 25 patients. Durable clinical benefit was defined as a progression-free survival longer than 6 months, and TCR features were additionally tested against progression-free survival and overall survival. In the same patients, whole exome sequencing and RNA sequencing of pretreatment tumors were performed in addition to TCR sequencing. Durable clinical benefit was achieved by nine patients but not by the remaining 20. About 85% of the 29 patients were males with bladder-origin urothelial cancer, and about 65% of the roughly 30 reported a prior smoking history.

The sample's time point label, decoded: pretreatment peripheral blood. The cohort comprised 25 to 30 patients with locally advanced or metastatic urothelial carcinoma treated at Memorial Sloan Kettering on a trial protocol. Peripheral blood mononuclear cells were collected pretreatment and during treatment, with between 1 and 8 total time points obtained per patient. The Qiagen DNeasy Blood extraction kit was used to purify genomic DNA from total PBMCs and from tumor samples. Collected pretreatment and during treatment, PBMCs were isolated and stored as previously described. The CDR3 covers 12 residues, taking in both the cysteine and the phenylalanine. Only the CDR3 DNA is retained, 36 bases long and in frame from the first base. CDR1 MDHEN and CDR2 SYDVKM are derived from the germline V gene. V loses 6 bases of germline sequence and J loses 6 bases, and the interval between the two ends is 8 bases.

Here is what the overall study found, with its caveats: Improved progression-free and overall survival was found to be associated with pretreatment peripheral blood TCR clonality below the median. Patients with durable benefit showed greater expansion of tumor-associated TCR clones in peripheral blood 3 weeks after starting treatment (n of about 20, p = 0.022). Because of the small sample size (n ≈ 27) and the many exploratory analyses performed, the results are intended to be regarded as hypothesis-generating.

This TCR came from a man in his sixties with urothelial cancer. The chain employs TRBV28 and TRBJ2-2; no D segment can be confidently identified. This specimen was PBMCs, taken around atezolizumab (anti-PD-L1) treatment. The DNA reads TGTGCCAGCAGACCGGGTGCCGGGGAGCTGTTTTTT. Protein translation: CASRPGAGELFF.